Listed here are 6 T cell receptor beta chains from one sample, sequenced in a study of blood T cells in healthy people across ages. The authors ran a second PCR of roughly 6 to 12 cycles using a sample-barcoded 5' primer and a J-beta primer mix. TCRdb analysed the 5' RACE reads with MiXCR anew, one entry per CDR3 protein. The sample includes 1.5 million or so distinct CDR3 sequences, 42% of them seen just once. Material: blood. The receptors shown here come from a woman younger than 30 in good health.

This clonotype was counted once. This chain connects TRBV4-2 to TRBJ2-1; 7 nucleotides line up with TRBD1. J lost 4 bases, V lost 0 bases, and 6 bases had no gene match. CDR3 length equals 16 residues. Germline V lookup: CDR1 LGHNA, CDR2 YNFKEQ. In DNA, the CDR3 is TGTGCCAGCAGCCAAGATCCGGACAGGACTTACAATGAGCAGTTCTTC. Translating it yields CASSQDPDRTYNEQFF.

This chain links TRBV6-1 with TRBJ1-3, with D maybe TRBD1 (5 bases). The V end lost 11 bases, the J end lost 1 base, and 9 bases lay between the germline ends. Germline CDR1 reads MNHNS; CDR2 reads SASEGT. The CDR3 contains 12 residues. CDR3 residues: CAGAGSGNTIYF. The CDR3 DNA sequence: TGTGCCGGGGCAGGGTCTGGAAACACCATATATTTT.

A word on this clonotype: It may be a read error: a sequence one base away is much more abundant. The CDR3 here is CAGSLEGHLGDTEAFF. The DNA for the CDR3 is TGCGCCGGCAGCTTGGAAGGACACCTCGGCGACACTGAAGCTTTCTTT. This rearrangement joins TRBV5-1 to TRBJ1-1; possible D gene TRBD1, 5 bases. The CDR3 runs to 16 residues. The germline V gene has CDR1 SGHRS and CDR2 YFSETQ.

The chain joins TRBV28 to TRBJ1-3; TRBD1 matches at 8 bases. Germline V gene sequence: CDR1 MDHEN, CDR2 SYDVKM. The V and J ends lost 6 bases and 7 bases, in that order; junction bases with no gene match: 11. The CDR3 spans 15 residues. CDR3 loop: CASRAFGQGGNTIYF. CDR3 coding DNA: TGTGCCAGCAGGGCGTTTGGACAGGGAGGGAACACCATATATTTT.

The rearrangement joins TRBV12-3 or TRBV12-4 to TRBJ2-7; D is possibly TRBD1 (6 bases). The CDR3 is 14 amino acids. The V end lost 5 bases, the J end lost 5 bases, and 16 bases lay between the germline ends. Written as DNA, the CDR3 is TGTGCCAGCAGTAAGACAGGACCCTTGAACGAGCAGTACTTC. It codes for CASSKTGPLNEQYF.

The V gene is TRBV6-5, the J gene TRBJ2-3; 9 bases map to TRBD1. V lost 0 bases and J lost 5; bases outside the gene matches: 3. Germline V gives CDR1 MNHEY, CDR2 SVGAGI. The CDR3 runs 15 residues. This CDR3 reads CASSYSGQGKDTQYF. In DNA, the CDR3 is TGTGCCAGCAGTTACTCGGGACAGGGCAAAGATACGCAGTATTTT.